The T cell receptor (beta chain) described here comes from a study of T-cell memory formation after mild COVID-19. TCRdb redid the calling of the 5' RACE reads with MiXCR, one entry per CDR3 protein. The data hold about 350,000 distinct CDR3 sequences, with 25% to 30% observed a single time. The CDR3 spans 15 residues. CDR1 and CDR2 from the germline V gene are GTSNPN and SVGIG (reference sequence). V was trimmed by 0 bases and J by 1 base, leaving 12 bases between them. This clonotype was seen a few times. The TCR was taken from an adult woman who had mild COVID-19 (a few samples of this study predate the infection). Cell type and time point are not known. Sequencing was done on a sample of PBMCs or a T cell subset sorted from them (not recorded which). The chain combines TRBV30 with TRBJ1-1, with D uncertain. CDR3 amino acids: CAWSVQGSRNTEAFF. In DNA form, the CDR3 reads TGTGCCTGGAGTGTACAAGGGAGCAGGAACACTGAAGCTTTCTTT. The variable domain in full, completed from reference TRBV30 and TRBJ1-1, reads SQTIHQWPATLVQPVGSPLSLECTVEGTSNPNLYWYRQAAGRGLQLLFYSVGIGQISSEVPQNLSASRPQDRQFILSSKKLLLSDSGFYLCAWSVQGSRNTEAFFGQGTRLTVV.